The rows below give T cell receptor beta chains drawn from one sample of a study of shared clonotypes between healthy human individuals. Profiling relied on immunoSEQ multiplex PCR, and the TCRdb table lists in-frame clones only, not all of them. The table records over a million clones, approximately 98.5% of them present only once. Sequencing was carried out using naive CD4+ T cells sorted from blood. These TCRs come from a man under 40 in good health. CDR3s include the opening cysteine and the closing phenylalanine or tryptophan. A D gene is named only where the DNA matches it firmly. Clone size is shown for a subset of rows, as once, few, many or a class of expanded clone.

V gene: TRBV25-1; clone size: NA; D gene: NA; J gene: TRBJ1-1; CDR3 DNA: TGTGCCAGCAGTGAATGGGCAGGAAACACTGAAGCTTTCTTT; CDR3 protein: CASSEWAGNTEAFF
V gene: TRBV28; clone size: NA; D gene: NA; J gene: TRBJ2-2; CDR3 DNA: TGTGCCAGCGCGGAACAGGAGAAAACCGGGGAGCTGTTTTTT; CDR3 protein: CASAEQEKTGELFF
V gene: TRBV7-3; clone size: NA; D gene: TRBD1; J gene: TRBJ2-7; CDR3 DNA: TGTGCCAGCATCAACAGGGGCGATTACTACGAGCAGTACTTC; CDR3 protein: CASINRGDYYEQYF
V gene: TRBV7-2; clone size: NA; D gene: NA; J gene: TRBJ2-5; CDR3 DNA: TGTGCCAGTACGCCAGGGGAGACCCAGTACTTC; CDR3 protein: CASTPGETQYF
V gene: TRBV27; clone size: NA; D gene: TRBD1; J gene: TRBJ2-1; CDR3 DNA: TGTGCCAGCAGTTCCCCGGACAGGGGGTGGAATGAGCAGTTCTTC; CDR3 protein: CASSSPDRGWNEQFF
V gene: TRBV28; clone size: NA; D gene: TRBD1; J gene: TRBJ2-7; CDR3 DNA: TGTGCCAGCAGTTTCGGGACAGTTCTTCCCTACGAGCAGTACTTC; CDR3 protein: CASSFGTVLPYEQYF
V gene: TRBV28; clone size: NA; D gene: NA; J gene: TRBJ1-1; CDR3 DNA: TGTGCCAGCAGTTTAGACAGGTACACTGAAGCTTTCTTT; CDR3 protein: CASSLDRYTEAFF
V gene: TRBV6-6; clone size: NA; D gene: TRBD2; J gene: TRBJ2-1; CDR3 DNA: TGTGCCAGCAGTTACCCTCGAAGGGAGGGGCATGAGCAGTTCTTC; CDR3 protein: CASSYPRREGHEQFF
V gene: TRBV5-1; clone size: NA; D gene: NA; J gene: TRBJ2-2; CDR3 DNA: TGCGCCAGCAGCTTGGGGCAGATTGTCACCGGGGAGCTGTTTTTT; CDR3 protein: CASSLGQIVTGELFF
V gene: TRBV15; clone size: NA; D gene: NA; J gene: TRBJ2-7; CDR3 DNA: TGTGCCACCAGCAGAGAGGGGTACGAGCAGTACTTC; CDR3 protein: CATSREGYEQYF
V gene: TRBV28; clone size: NA; D gene: NA; J gene: TRBJ1-1; CDR3 DNA: TGTGCCAGCAGTGCCGAGACAGGGAACACTGAAGCTTTCTTT; CDR3 protein: CASSAETGNTEAFF
V gene: TRBV5-4; clone size: NA; D gene: NA; J gene: TRBJ1-1; CDR3 DNA: TGTGCCAGCAGCGCTAGGGGACAAAACACTGAAGCTTTCTTT; CDR3 protein: CASSARGQNTEAFF
V gene: TRBV5-1; clone size: NA; D gene: TRBD1; J gene: TRBJ2-1; CDR3 DNA: TGCGCCAGCAGCTTGGTCCCACAAACAGGGGGCAAGGAGCAGTTCTTC; CDR3 protein: CASSLVPQTGGKEQFF
V gene: TRBV5-1; clone size: once; D gene: NA; J gene: TRBJ2-1; CDR3 DNA: TGCGCCAGCAGCTTGGAAGGAGCCCTCTCCTACAATGAGCAGTTCTTC; CDR3 protein: CASSLEGALSYNEQFF
V gene: TRBV10-1; clone size: NA; D gene: TRBD1; J gene: TRBJ1-2; CDR3 DNA: TGCGCCAGCAGTGACGACAGGGTAACAAACTATGGCTACACCTTC; CDR3 protein: CASSDDRVTNYGYTF
V gene: TRBV28; clone size: NA; D gene: TRBD1; J gene: TRBJ1-2; CDR3 DNA: TGTGCCAGCAGGAATACAGGGGATCCCTATGGCTACACCTTC; CDR3 protein: CASRNTGDPYGYTF
V gene: TRBV28; clone size: NA; D gene: NA; J gene: TRBJ1-1; CDR3 DNA: TGTGCCAGCAGCCTCACCGACACCCTCATGAACACTGAAGCTTTCTTT; CDR3 protein: CASSLTDTLMNTEAFF
V gene: TRBV29-1; clone size: NA; D gene: NA; J gene: TRBJ1-1; CDR3 DNA: TGCAGCGTTGAGGTCCGGCGGAAAGACACTGAAGCTTTCTTT; CDR3 protein: CSVEVRRKDTEAFF
V gene: TRBV18; clone size: NA; D gene: TRBD2; J gene: TRBJ2-2; CDR3 DNA: TGTGCCAGCTCACCAGGGACTAGCGGGAACACCGGGGAGCTGTTTTTT; CDR3 protein: CASSPGTSGNTGELFF
V gene: TRBV5-1; clone size: NA; D gene: TRBD2; J gene: TRBJ2-7; CDR3 DNA: TGCGCCAGCAGCCCGGAGGGCACCACGGTCTTCACTAGCGGCTACGAGCAGTACTTC; CDR3 protein: CASSPEGTTVFTSGYEQYF
V gene: TRBV5-1; clone size: NA; D gene: NA; J gene: TRBJ2-2; CDR3 DNA: TGCGCCAGCAGCTCTCCCCAGGGCTACACCGGGGAGCTGTTTTTT; CDR3 protein: CASSSPQGYTGELFF
V gene: TRBV11-2; clone size: NA; D gene: NA; J gene: TRBJ2-5; CDR3 DNA: TGTGCCAGCGGGCGGGTCCAAGAGACCCAGTACTTC; CDR3 protein: CASGRVQETQYF
V gene: TRBV6-6; clone size: NA; D gene: TRBD2; J gene: TRBJ2-7; CDR3 DNA: TGTGCCAGCAGGACAGGACTAGCGGGAGACGAGCAGTACTTC; CDR3 protein: CASRTGLAGDEQYF
V gene: TRBV11-2; clone size: NA; D gene: NA; J gene: TRBJ2-7; CDR3 DNA: TGTGCCAGCAGCAAGTCCGTTCCACCCTACGAGCAGTACTTC; CDR3 protein: CASSKSVPPYEQYF
V gene: TRBV2; clone size: NA; D gene: NA; J gene: TRBJ1-1; CDR3 DNA: TGTGCCAGCAATTCCGGTATGAACACTGAAGCTTTCTTT; CDR3 protein: CASNSGMNTEAFF
V gene: TRBV11-2; clone size: NA; D gene: NA; J gene: TRBJ1-1; CDR3 DNA: TGTGCCAGCAGCCCTCGGGTCATGAACACTGAAGCTTTCTTT; CDR3 protein: CASSPRVMNTEAFF
V gene: TRBV5-6; clone size: NA; D gene: TRBD1; J gene: TRBJ2-1; CDR3 DNA: TGTGCCAGTCGGACAGGAGCCTACAATGAGCAGTTCTTC; CDR3 protein: CASRTGAYNEQFF
V gene: TRBV18; clone size: NA; D gene: NA; J gene: TRBJ2-2; CDR3 DNA: TGTGCCAGCTCACGACTAGGAAATACCGGGGAGCTGTTTTTT; CDR3 protein: CASSRLGNTGELFF
V gene: TRBV7-2; clone size: NA; D gene: NA; J gene: TRBJ2-4; CDR3 DNA: TGTGCCAGCAGCTCTTGGACCGCACGCGGGGACATTCAGTACTTC; CDR3 protein: CASSSWTARGDIQYF
V gene: TRBV6-1; clone size: NA; D gene: TRBD1; J gene: TRBJ1-2; CDR3 DNA: TGTGCCAGCACCTACGTTAGCGGGACAGGGGATGGCTACACCTTC; CDR3 protein: CASTYVSGTGDGYTF
V gene: TRBV6-5; clone size: NA; D gene: NA; J gene: TRBJ2-1; CDR3 DNA: TGTGCCAGCGGACCGCGTTGGGTGAATGAGCAGTTCTTC; CDR3 protein: CASGPRWVNEQFF
V gene: TRBV29-1; clone size: NA; D gene: TRBD1; J gene: TRBJ1-1; CDR3 DNA: TGCAGCGTTATGACAGGGGGAGAGGGTACTGAAGCTTTCTTT; CDR3 protein: CSVMTGGEGTEAFF
V gene: TRBV5-4; clone size: once; D gene: TRBD1; J gene: TRBJ2-7; CDR3 DNA: TGTGCCAGCAGCTTAGGGGACAGGGCCTACGAGCAGTACTTC; CDR3 protein: CASSLGDRAYEQYF
V gene: TRBV29-1; clone size: NA; D gene: NA; J gene: TRBJ2-5; CDR3 DNA: TGCAGCGGTCTCACCGGGGGCGGGGAGACCCAGTACTTC; CDR3 protein: CSGLTGGGETQYF
V gene: TRBV14; clone size: NA; D gene: NA; J gene: TRBJ1-4; CDR3 DNA: TGTGCCAGCAGCCAAGATCCGGCTGCGATGGGGAGTAAACTGTTTTTT; CDR3 protein: CASSQDPAAMGSKLFF
V gene: TRBV2; clone size: NA; D gene: NA; J gene: TRBJ2-7; CDR3 DNA: TGTGCCAGCAGTGAAAACGTATACGAGCAGTACTTC; CDR3 protein: CASSENVYEQYF
V gene: TRBV5-1; clone size: once; D gene: NA; J gene: TRBJ2-7; CDR3 DNA: TGCGCCAGCAGCTCGATATCCGGACTGGGGAGGAACTACGAGCAGTACTTC; CDR3 protein: CASSSISGLGRNYEQYF
V gene: TRBV29-1; clone size: NA; D gene: NA; J gene: TRBJ2-7; CDR3 DNA: TGCAGCGCCTTGGGGGGGCGATTCTCCTACGAGCAGTACTTC; CDR3 protein: CSALGGRFSYEQYF
V gene: TRBV7-9; clone size: NA; D gene: NA; J gene: TRBJ1-2; CDR3 DNA: TGTGCCAGCAGTGAAGAGGGGAACTATGGCTACACCTTC; CDR3 protein: CASSEEGNYGYTF
V gene: TRBV28; clone size: NA; D gene: TRBD2; J gene: TRBJ2-7; CDR3 DNA: TGTGCCAGCAACCCCGGGGTAGCGGGAGGCCACGAGCAGTACTTC; CDR3 protein: CASNPGVAGGHEQYF
V gene: TRBV9; clone size: NA; D gene: NA; J gene: TRBJ2-7; CDR3 DNA: TGTGCCAGCAGCGTAGGGGCCCGGGGAGGTTACGAGCAGTACTTC; CDR3 protein: CASSVGARGGYEQYF
V gene: TRBV28; clone size: NA; D gene: NA; J gene: TRBJ1-2; CDR3 DNA: TGTGCCAGCACCCTAAGGGGTCGCTACACCTTC; CDR3 protein: CASTLRGRYTF
V gene: TRBV5-1; clone size: NA; D gene: NA; J gene: TRBJ2-7; CDR3 DNA: TGCGCCAGCAGCTTGGGGGTAGTAGCGATCGGAGGCTGGCACGAGCAGTACTTC; CDR3 protein: CASSLGVVAIGGWHEQYF
V gene: TRBV9; clone size: NA; D gene: TRBD1; J gene: TRBJ1-2; CDR3 DNA: TGTGCCAGCAGTCAACAGGGGGTAGGATATGGCTACACCTTC; CDR3 protein: CASSQQGVGYGYTF
V gene: TRBV27; clone size: once; D gene: NA; J gene: TRBJ2-3; CDR3 DNA: TGTGCCAGCAGTTCGCTTTCCTGGACTAGCACAGATACGCAGTATTTT; CDR3 protein: CASSSLSWTSTDTQYF
V gene: TRBV9; clone size: NA; D gene: NA; J gene: TRBJ2-7; CDR3 DNA: TGTGCCAGCAGCCCGCAGCCTTCCAAGGACTACGAGCAGTACTTC; CDR3 protein: CASSPQPSKDYEQYF
V gene: TRBV14; clone size: NA; D gene: TRBD1; J gene: TRBJ1-1; CDR3 DNA: TGTGCCAGCAGCCGGGACAGGAACACTGAAGCTTTCTTT; CDR3 protein: CASSRDRNTEAFF
V gene: TRBV29-1; clone size: NA; D gene: NA; J gene: TRBJ2-5; CDR3 DNA: TGCAGCGTTTCTGACAGGTACCAAGAGACCCAGTACTTC; CDR3 protein: CSVSDRYQETQYF
V gene: TRBV6-5; clone size: NA; D gene: NA; J gene: TRBJ2-7; CDR3 DNA: TGTGCCAGCAGCTCCTCCGCCCTCACACCGGGCAAGCAGTACTTC; CDR3 protein: CASSSSALTPGKQYF
V gene: TRBV5-1; clone size: NA; D gene: TRBD2; J gene: TRBJ2-7; CDR3 DNA: TGCGCCAGCAGCTCCGGACTAGCCGTGCCAAGTCTCTTCTACGAGCAGTACTTC; CDR3 protein: CASSSGLAVPSLFYEQYF
V gene: TRBV5-5; clone size: NA; D gene: TRBD1; J gene: TRBJ2-7; CDR3 DNA: TGTGCCAGCAGCAAAGGACAGGGTTCCTACGAGCAGTACTTC; CDR3 protein: CASSKGQGSYEQYF
V gene: TRBV29-1; clone size: NA; D gene: NA; J gene: TRBJ2-3; CDR3 DNA: TGCAGCGTTGTTCGGGTACCAGATACGCAGTATTTT; CDR3 protein: CSVVRVPDTQYF
V gene: TRBV5-1; clone size: NA; D gene: NA; J gene: TRBJ2-1; CDR3 DNA: TGCGCCAGCAGTTACCCTTTTTTAGGTGAGCAGTTCTTC; CDR3 protein: CASSYPFLGEQFF
V gene: TRBV28; clone size: NA; D gene: TRBD1; J gene: TRBJ2-2; CDR3 DNA: TGTGCCAGCAGTTTAGGCTTAGGGGGCGCCGGGGAGCTGTTTTTT; CDR3 protein: CASSLGLGGAGELFF
V gene: TRBV21-1; clone size: NA; D gene: NA; J gene: TRBJ2-3; CDR3 DNA: TGTGCCAGCAGCAAAGTTGCCGGGGAAGGCTTT; CDR3 protein: CASSKVAGEGF
V gene: TRBV4-3; clone size: NA; D gene: NA; J gene: TRBJ1-2; CDR3 DNA: TGCGCCAGCAGCCAAGATAGAGCCTTCGGGGGCTACACCTTC; CDR3 protein: CASSQDRAFGGYTF
V gene: TRBV28; clone size: NA; D gene: TRBD2; J gene: TRBJ2-1; CDR3 DNA: TGTGCCAGCAGTCCGAGCGGGAGTTCAACCAATGAGCAGTTCTTC; CDR3 protein: CASSPSGSSTNEQFF
V gene: TRBV7-8; clone size: NA; D gene: TRBD2; J gene: TRBJ2-2; CDR3 DNA: TGTGCCAGCAGCTCCTCGACTAGCGGGGTGAACACCGGGGAGCTGTTTTTT; CDR3 protein: CASSSSTSGVNTGELFF
V gene: TRBV7-8; clone size: NA; D gene: NA; J gene: TRBJ2-1; CDR3 DNA: TGTGCCAGCAGCTTAGGCGATAAGTATGAGCAGTTCTTC; CDR3 protein: CASSLGDKYEQFF
V gene: TRBV5-6; clone size: NA; D gene: TRBD2; J gene: TRBJ2-3; CDR3 DNA: TGTGCCAGCAGCTTGGGACTAGCGGGAGTCGCAACCACAGATACGCAGTATTTT; CDR3 protein: CASSLGLAGVATTDTQYF